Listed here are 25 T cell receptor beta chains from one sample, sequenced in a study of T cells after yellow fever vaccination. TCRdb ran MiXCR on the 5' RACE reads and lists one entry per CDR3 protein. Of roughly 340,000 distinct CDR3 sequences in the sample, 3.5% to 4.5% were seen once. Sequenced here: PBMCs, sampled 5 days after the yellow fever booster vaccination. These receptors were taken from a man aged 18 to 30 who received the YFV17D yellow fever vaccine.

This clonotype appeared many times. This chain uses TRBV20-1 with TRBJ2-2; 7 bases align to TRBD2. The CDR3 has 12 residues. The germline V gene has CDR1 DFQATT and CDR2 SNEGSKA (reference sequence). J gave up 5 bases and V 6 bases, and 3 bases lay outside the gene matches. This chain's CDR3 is CSAKGLTGELFF. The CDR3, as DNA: TGCAGTGCAAAGGGACTAACCGGGGAGCTGTTTTTT.

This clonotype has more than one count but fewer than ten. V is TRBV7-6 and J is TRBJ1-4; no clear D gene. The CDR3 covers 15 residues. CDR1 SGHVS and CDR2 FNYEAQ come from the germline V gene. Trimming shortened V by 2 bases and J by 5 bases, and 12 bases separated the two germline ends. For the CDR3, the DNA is TGTGCCAGCAGCTTAAGTCCCGCGACAAATGAAAAACTGTTTTTT. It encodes CASSLSPATNEKLFF.

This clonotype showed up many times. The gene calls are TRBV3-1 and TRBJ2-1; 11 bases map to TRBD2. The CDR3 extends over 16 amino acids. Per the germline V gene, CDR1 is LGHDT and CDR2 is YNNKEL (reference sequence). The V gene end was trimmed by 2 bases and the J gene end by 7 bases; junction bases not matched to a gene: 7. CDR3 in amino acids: CASSQLAGGRRNEQFF. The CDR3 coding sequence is TGTGCCAGCAGCCAATTAGCGGGGGGGCGTAGGAATGAGCAGTTCTTC.

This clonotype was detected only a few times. The CDR3 protein is CASSPGQGADITEAFF. The DNA for the CDR3 is TGTGCCAGCAGCCCCGGACAGGGGGCAGACATCACTGAAGCTTTCTTT. This chain connects TRBV11-1 to TRBJ1-1; 11 positions agree with TRBD1. Unmatched junction bases numbered 9, after V lost 5 bases and J lost 4 bases. The CDR3 covers 16 residues. Germline lookup yields CDR1 SGHAT and CDR2 FQDESV (reference sequence). The entire variable domain, with the rest obtained from reference TRBV11-1 and TRBJ1-1, is as follows: EAEVAQSPRYKITEKSQAVAFWCDPISGHATLYWYRQILGQGPELLVQFQDESVVDDSQLPKDRFSAERLKGVDSTLKIQPAELGDSAMYLCASSPGQGADITEAFFGQGTRLTVV.

Here the CDR3 reads CASSSYRGTATYEQYF. The CDR3 DNA is TGTGCCAGCAGCTCCTACCGCGGGACGGCTACCTACGAGCAGTACTTC. The chain joins TRBV11-2 to TRBJ2-7, with a weak D call TRBD2 (6 bases). CDR3 length: 16 amino acids. Germline V gene lookup returns CDR1 SGHAT and CDR2 FQNNGV. V lost 4 bases and J 2 bases, leaving 18 bases between the germline ends.

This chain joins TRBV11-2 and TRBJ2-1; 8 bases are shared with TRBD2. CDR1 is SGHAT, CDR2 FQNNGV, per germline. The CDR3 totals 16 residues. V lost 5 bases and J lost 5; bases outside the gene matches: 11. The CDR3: CASSPLRGGAHNEQFF. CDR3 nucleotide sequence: TGTGCCAGCAGCCCCCTCCGGGGGGGGGCCCACAATGAGCAGTTCTTC.

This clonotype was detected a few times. In DNA, the CDR3 is TGCAGCGTTGAGGGAGGGGGCACCGTCTATGGCTACACCTTC. Its protein is CSVEGGGTVYGYTF. This chain joins TRBV29-1 and TRBJ1-2; 7 positions agree with TRBD1. The CDR3 runs 14 residues. Germline V gene lookup returns CDR1 SQVTM and CDR2 ANQGSEA. Losses at the gene ends were 3 bases for V and 4 bases for J; bases not matched to a gene: 8.

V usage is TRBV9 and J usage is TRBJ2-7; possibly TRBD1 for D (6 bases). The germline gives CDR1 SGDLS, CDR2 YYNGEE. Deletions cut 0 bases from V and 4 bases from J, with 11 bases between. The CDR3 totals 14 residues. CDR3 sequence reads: CASSVGQAGYEQYF. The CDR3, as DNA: TGTGCCAGCAGCGTAGGACAGGCAGGGTACGAGCAGTACTTC.

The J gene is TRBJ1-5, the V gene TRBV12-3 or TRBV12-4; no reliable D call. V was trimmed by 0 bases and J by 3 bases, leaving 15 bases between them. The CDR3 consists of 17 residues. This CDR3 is CASSLAESRPNNQPQHF. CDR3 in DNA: TGTGCCAGCAGTTTAGCGGAAAGCAGACCTAACAATCAGCCCCAGCATTTT.

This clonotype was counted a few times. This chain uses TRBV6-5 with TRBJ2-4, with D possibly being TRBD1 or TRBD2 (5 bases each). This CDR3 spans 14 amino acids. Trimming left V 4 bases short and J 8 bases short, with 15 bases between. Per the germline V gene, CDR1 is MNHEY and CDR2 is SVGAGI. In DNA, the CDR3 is TGTGCCAGCAGTTCGAGGGGTAGAGGGGACATTCAGTACTTC. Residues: CASSSRGRGDIQYF.

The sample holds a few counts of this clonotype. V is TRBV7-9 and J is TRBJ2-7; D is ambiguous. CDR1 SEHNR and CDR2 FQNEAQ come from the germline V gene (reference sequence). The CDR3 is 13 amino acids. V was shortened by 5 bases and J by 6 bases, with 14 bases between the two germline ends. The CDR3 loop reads CASSITILGEQYF. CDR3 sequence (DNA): TGTGCCAGCAGCATCACGATCCTTGGCGAGCAGTACTTC.

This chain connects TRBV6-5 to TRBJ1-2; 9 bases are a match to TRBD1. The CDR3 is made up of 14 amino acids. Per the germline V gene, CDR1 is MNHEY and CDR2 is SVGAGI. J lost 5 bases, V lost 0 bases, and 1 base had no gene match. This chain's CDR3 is CASSYSDRGYGYTF. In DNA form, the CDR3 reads TGTGCCAGCAGTTACTCGGACAGGGGATATGGCTACACCTTC.

CDR3 sequence (DNA): TGCGCCAGCAGCTCCGGGACTAGCGGGGAAGAGACCCAGTACTTC. Protein: CASSSGTSGEETQYF. V is TRBV5-1 and J is TRBJ2-5, with 13 nucleotides matching TRBD2. The trim removed 3 bases at V and 3 bases at J, leaving 2 bases unmatched. CDR1 and CDR2 from the germline V gene are SGHRS and YFSETQ. The CDR3 is 15 amino acids.

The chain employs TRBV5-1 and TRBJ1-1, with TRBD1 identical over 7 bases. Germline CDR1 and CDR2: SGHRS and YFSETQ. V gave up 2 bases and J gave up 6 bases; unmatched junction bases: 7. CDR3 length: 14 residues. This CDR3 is CASSFDRVEAEAFF. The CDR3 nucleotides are TGCGCCAGCAGCTTTGACAGGGTAGAAGCTGAAGCTTTCTTT.

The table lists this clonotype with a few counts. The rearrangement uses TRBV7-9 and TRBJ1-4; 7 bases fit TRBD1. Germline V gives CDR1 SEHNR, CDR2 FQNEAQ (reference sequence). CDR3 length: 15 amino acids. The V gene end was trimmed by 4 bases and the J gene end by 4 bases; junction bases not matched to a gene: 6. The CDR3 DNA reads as TGTGCCAGCAGCTGGCCGGGACAGCTTAATGAAAAACTGTTTTTT. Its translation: CASSWPGQLNEKLFF.

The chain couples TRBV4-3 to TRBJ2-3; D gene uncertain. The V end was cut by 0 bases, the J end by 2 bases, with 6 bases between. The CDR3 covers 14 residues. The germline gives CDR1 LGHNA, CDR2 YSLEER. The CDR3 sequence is CASSQDVLTDTQYF. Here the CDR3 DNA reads TGCGCCAGCAGCCAAGATGTCCTCACAGATACGCAGTATTTT.

The CDR3 sequence is CASSPGSTTYEQYF. For the CDR3, the DNA is TGTGCCAGCTCACCAGGATCGACTACCTACGAGCAGTACTTC. This chain connects TRBV18 to TRBJ2-7; D may be TRBD2 (5 bases). Deletions cut 2 bases from V and 2 bases from J, with 10 bases between. The CDR3 loop spans 14 amino acids. Germline V gene data show CDR1 as KGHSH and CDR2 as LQKENI. Filled out from reference TRBV18 and TRBJ2-7, the complete variable domain reads NAGVMQNPRHLVRRRGQEARLRCSPMKGHSHVYWYRQLPEEGLKFMVYLQKENIIDESGMPKERFSAEFPKEGPSILRIQQVVRGDSAAYFCASSPGSTTYEQYFGPGTRLTVT.

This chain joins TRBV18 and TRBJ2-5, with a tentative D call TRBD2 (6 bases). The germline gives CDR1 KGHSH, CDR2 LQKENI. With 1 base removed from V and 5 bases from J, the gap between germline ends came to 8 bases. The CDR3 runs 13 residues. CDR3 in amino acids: CASSPQRAETQYF. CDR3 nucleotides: TGTGCCAGCTCACCACAGCGGGCCGAGACCCAGTACTTC. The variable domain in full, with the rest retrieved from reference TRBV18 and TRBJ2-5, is NAGVMQNPRHLVRRRGQEARLRCSPMKGHSHVYWYRQLPEEGLKFMVYLQKENIIDESGMPKERFSAEFPKEGPSILRIQQVVRGDSAAYFCASSPQRAETQYFGPGTRLLVL.

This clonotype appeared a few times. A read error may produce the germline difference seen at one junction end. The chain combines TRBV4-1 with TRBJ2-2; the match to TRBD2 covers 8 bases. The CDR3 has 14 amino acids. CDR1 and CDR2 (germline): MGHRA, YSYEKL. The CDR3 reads CASSQDGLAGDLFF. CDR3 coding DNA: TGCGCCAGCAGCCAAGATGGACTAGCCGGGGATCTGTTTTTT.

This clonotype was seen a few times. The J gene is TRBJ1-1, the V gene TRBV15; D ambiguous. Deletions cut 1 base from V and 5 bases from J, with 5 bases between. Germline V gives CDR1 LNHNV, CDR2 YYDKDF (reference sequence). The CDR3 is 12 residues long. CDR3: CATSRGGTEAFF. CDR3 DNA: TGTGCCACCAGCAGAGGAGGAACTGAAGCTTTCTTT. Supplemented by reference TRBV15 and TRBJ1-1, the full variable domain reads DAMVIQNPRYQVTQFGKPVTLSCSQTLNHNVMYWYQQKSSQAPKLLFHYYDKDFNNEADTPDNFQSRRPNTSFCFLDIRSPGLGDTAMYLCATSRGGTEAFFGQGTRLTVV.

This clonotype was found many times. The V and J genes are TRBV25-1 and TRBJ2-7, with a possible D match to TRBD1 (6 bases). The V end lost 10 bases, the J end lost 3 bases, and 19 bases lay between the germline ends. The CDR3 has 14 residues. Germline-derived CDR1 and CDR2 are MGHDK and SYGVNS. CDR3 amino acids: CANPGTPRSYEQYV. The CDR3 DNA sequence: TGTGCCAACCCCGGGACACCGAGAAGCTACGAGCAGTACGTC.

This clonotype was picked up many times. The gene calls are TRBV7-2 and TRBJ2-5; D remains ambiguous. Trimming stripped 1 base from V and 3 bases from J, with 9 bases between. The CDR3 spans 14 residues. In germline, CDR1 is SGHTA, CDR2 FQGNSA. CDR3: CASSLVGYEETQYF. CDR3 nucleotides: TGTGCCAGCAGCTTAGTGGGCTACGAAGAGACCCAGTACTTC. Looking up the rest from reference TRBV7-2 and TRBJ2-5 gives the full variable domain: GAGVSQSPSNKVTEKGKDVELRCDPISGHTALYWYRQSLGQGLEFLIYFQGNSAPDKSGLPSDRFSAERTGGSVSTLTIQRTQQEDSAVYLCASSLVGYEETQYFGPGTRLLVL.

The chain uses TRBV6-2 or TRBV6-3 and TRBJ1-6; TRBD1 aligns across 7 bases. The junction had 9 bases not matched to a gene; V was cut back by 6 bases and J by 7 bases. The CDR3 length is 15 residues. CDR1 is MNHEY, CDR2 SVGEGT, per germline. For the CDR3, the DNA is TGTGCCAGCAGCCGACGGGAAGGGGGCAATTCACCCCTCCACTTT. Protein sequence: CASSRREGGNSPLHF.

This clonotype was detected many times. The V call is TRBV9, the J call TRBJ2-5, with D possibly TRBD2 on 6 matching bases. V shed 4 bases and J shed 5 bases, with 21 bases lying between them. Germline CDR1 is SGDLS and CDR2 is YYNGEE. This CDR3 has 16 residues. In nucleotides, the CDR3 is TGTGCCAGCAGCCCCCACCTCAGCGGGTTTAAGGAGACCCAGTACTTC. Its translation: CASSPHLSGFKETQYF.

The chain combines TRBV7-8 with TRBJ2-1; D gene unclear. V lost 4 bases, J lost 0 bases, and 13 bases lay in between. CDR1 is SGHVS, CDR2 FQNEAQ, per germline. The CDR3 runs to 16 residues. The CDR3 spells CASSSGPLSSYNEQFF. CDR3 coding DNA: TGTGCCAGCAGCTCCGGGCCCTTGAGCTCCTACAATGAGCAGTTCTTC.